The 20 T cell receptor beta chains below were found in one sample sequenced in a study of blood T cell repertoires in COVID-19. Repertoires were generated with immunoSEQ multiplex PCR, while TCRdb's copy carries only in-frame clones and drops some. The profile covers over 150,000 clones, with about 90% appearing a single time and 7% to 8% taken by the ten largest. Sequencing was performed on PBMCs or T cells enriched from blood (not recorded which). The receptor set was obtained from a woman aged 45-65 years who had recovered from COVID-19.

V and J are TRBV19 and TRBJ2-1; 10 bases align to TRBD1. CDR3 length equals 15 residues. Trimming took 3 bases from V and 4 from J; bases not matched to a gene: 3. CDR1 and CDR2 from the germline V gene are LNHDA and SQIVND (reference sequence). The chain's CDR3 is CASSIDRGRYNEQFF. The CDR3 bases are TGTGCCAGTAGTATCGACAGGGGGCGTTACAATGAGCAGTTCTTC.

The chain recombines TRBV27 with TRBJ1-1, with TRBD1 as a possible D gene (5 bases). The CDR3 has 14 residues. Per germline, CDR1 MNHEY and CDR2 SMNVEV (reference sequence). V lost 6 bases to trimming and J lost 1 base, with 12 bases between them. CDR3 residues: CASRNSGQNTEAFF. Written as DNA, the CDR3 is TGTGCCAGCAGGAACTCAGGACAGAACACTGAAGCTTTCTTT.

V and J are TRBV11-2 and TRBJ2-7; 13 bases are shared with TRBD2. V shed 7 bases and J 2 bases; nucleotides not matched to a gene: 5. Germline values: CDR1 SGHAT, CDR2 FQNNGV. This CDR3 region has 15 residues. CDR3: CASTSGLAGTYEQYF. The CDR3 DNA reads TGTGCCAGCACCTCGGGACTAGCGGGAACCTACGAGCAGTACTTC. The whole variable domain, remainder taken from reference TRBV11-2 and TRBJ2-7, is EAGVAQSPRYKIIEKRQSVAFWCNPISGHATLYWYQQILGQGPKLLIQFQNNGVVDDSQLPKDRFSAERLKGVDSTLKIQPAKLEDSAVYLCASTSGLAGTYEQYFGPGTRLTVT.

The DNA for the CDR3 is TGTGCCAGTAGTCAAACTAGGAACTCCTACAATGAGCAGTTCTTC. As protein: CASSQTRNSYNEQFF. This chain uses TRBV19 with TRBJ2-1, with TRBD2 as a possible D gene (5 bases). Germline loops: CDR1 LNHDA, CDR2 SQIVND (reference sequence). V was trimmed by 5 bases and J by 0 bases, leaving 11 bases between them. The CDR3 contains 15 residues.

DNA for the CDR3: TGTGCCAGCAGCCAACCCATTGAAAGGACCCCAACTAGCGGGAGAGAGAAGACCCAGTACTTC. Encoded protein: CASSQPIERTPTSGREKTQYF. The chain carries TRBV4-2 and TRBJ2-5; TRBD2 aligns across 11 bases. CDR1 LGHNA and CDR2 YNFKEQ come from the germline V gene. The CDR3 is made up of 21 amino acids. Losses at the gene ends were 2 bases for V and 6 bases for J; bases not matched to a gene: 23.

This chain links TRBV27 with TRBJ1-2, with 8 bases fitting TRBD1. Germline values: CDR1 MNHEY, CDR2 SMNVEV (reference sequence). V gave up 8 bases and J gave up 4 bases; unmatched junction bases: 6. The CDR3 runs 13 residues. This CDR3 is CASGETGGYGYTF. CDR3 nucleotide sequence: TGTGCCAGCGGCGAAACAGGGGGCTATGGCTACACCTTC.

This clone was counted only a few times. The gene calls are TRBV9 and TRBJ2-5, with 7 bases fitting TRBD1. The trim removed 3 bases at V and 5 bases at J, leaving 7 bases unmatched. Germline V gives CDR1 SGDLS, CDR2 YYNGEE. There are 14 residues in the CDR3. DNA for the CDR3: TGTGCCAGCAGCGCCTTGACAGGGACCGAGACCCAGTACTTC. Its protein product is CASSALTGTETQYF.

This clone was recorded at least ten times. V usage is TRBV23-1 and J usage is TRBJ2-5, with D unresolved. TRBV23-1 is an open reading frame, and its role is uncertain. The CDR3 has 15 amino acids. V lost 8 bases to trimming and J lost 1 base, with 17 bases between them. In nucleotides, the CDR3 is TGCGCCAGCCCTCGTTCGTCCTCCCTCCAAGAGACCCAGTACTTC. Translated: CASPRSSSLQETQYF.

The chain combines TRBV13 with TRBJ2-3; D gene uncertain. The CDR3 contains 16 residues. The germline gives CDR1 PRHDT, CDR2 FYEKMQ (reference sequence). Trimming took off 2 bases at V and 0 bases at J, with 12 bases between the two ends. DNA of the CDR3: TGTGCCAGCAGCTTATCACCAGTCAGTAGCACAGATACGCAGTATTTT. Protein: CASSLSPVSSTDTQYF. Drawing the rest from reference TRBV13 and TRBJ2-3, the complete variable domain is AAGVIQSPRHLIKEKRETATLKCYPIPRHDTVYWYQQGPGQDPQFLISFYEKMQSDKGSIPDRFSAQQFSDYHSELNMSSLELGDSALYFCASSLSPVSSTDTQYFGPGTRLTVL.

This chain connects TRBV6-5 to TRBJ1-4; 8 bases map to TRBD1. The junction had 8 bases not matched to a gene; V was cut back by 6 bases and J by 8 bases. Germline lookup yields CDR1 MNHEY and CDR2 SVGAGI. The CDR3 is 14 residues long. Here the CDR3 reads CASRLSGGREKLFF. CDR3 nucleotide sequence: TGTGCCAGCAGACTCTCAGGGGGCCGCGAAAAACTGTTTTTT.

This clone showed up just once. This rearrangement joins TRBV14 to TRBJ1-6; TRBD1 might be the D (5 bases). Germline lookup yields CDR1 SGHDN and CDR2 FVKESK. There are 13 residues in the CDR3. Deletions cut 2 bases from V and 10 bases from J, with 9 bases between. The CDR3 nucleotides are TGTGCCAGCAGCCAAACCCGGGGGTCACCCCTCCACTTT. Protein sequence: CASSQTRGSPLHF.

The rearrangement joins TRBV30 to TRBJ1-5; TRBD1 matches 10 bases. The CDR3 covers 12 residues. Per germline, CDR1 GTSNPN and CDR2 SVGIG (reference sequence). The junction had 2 bases not matched to a gene; V was cut back by 8 bases and J by 4 bases. Here the CDR3 reads CAGGQGNQPQHF. The CDR3 nucleotides are TGTGCCGGGGGACAGGGGAATCAGCCCCAGCATTTT.

J is TRBJ2-1 and V is TRBV28, with 9 bases fitting TRBD2. Germline CDR1 and CDR2: MDHEN and SYDVKM. The CDR3 contains 15 residues. V lost 3 bases and J lost 4; bases outside the gene matches: 4. The CDR3 here is CASSLSTSGYNEQFF. As DNA, the CDR3 is TGTGCCAGCAGTTTGAGTACTAGCGGGTACAATGAGCAGTTCTTC.

V usage is TRBV10-3 and J usage is TRBJ1-2; 8 positions match TRBD1. Germline CDR1 is ENHRY and CDR2 is SYGVKD. V was clipped by 4 bases and J by 5 bases; unmatched bases: 12. The CDR3 runs to 16 residues. The CDR3 DNA reads as TGTGCCATCAGTGGTGGACAGGGTCGCGAGGGGTATGGCTACACCTTC. This codes for CAISGGQGREGYGYTF.

The chain employs TRBV4-1 and TRBJ1-2, with 9 nucleotides matching TRBD1. The CDR3 is 13 amino acids. The V segment lost 1 base and the J segment 8 bases; nucleotides outside the gene matches: 2. In germline, CDR1 is MGHRA, CDR2 YSYEKL. CDR3 residues: CASSQATGGGYTF. The CDR3 bases are TGCGCCAGCAGCCAAGCGACAGGGGGAGGCTACACCTTC.

V and J are TRBV7-2 and TRBJ2-3; 8 nucleotides match TRBD1. Per the germline V gene, CDR1 is SGHTA and CDR2 is FQGNSA. The junction had 13 bases not matched to a gene; V was cut back by 5 bases and J by 6 bases. CDR3 length: 16 amino acids. The CDR3 coding sequence is TGTGCCAGCAGCACTAGGGGGACAGGTCCCAAGGATACGCAGTATTTT. As protein: CASSTRGTGPKDTQYF. Full variable domain (remainder filled in from reference TRBV7-2 and TRBJ2-3): GAGVSQSPSNKVTEKGKDVELRCDPISGHTALYWYRQSLGQGLEFLIYFQGNSAPDKSGLPSDRFSAERTGGSVSTLTIQRTQQEDSAVYLCASSTRGTGPKDTQYFGPGTRLTVL.

The V gene is TRBV5-1, the J gene TRBJ2-1, with TRBD2 identical over 12 bases. Trimming removed 4 bases from V and 8 bases from J; junction bases left unmatched: 7. Per germline, CDR1 SGHRS and CDR2 YFSETQ. This CDR3 is 15 amino acids long. DNA of the CDR3: TGCGCCAGCAGCCAACTAGCGGGAGGCACCGATGAGCAGTTCTTC. Translation gives CASSQLAGGTDEQFF. Together with reference TRBV5-1 and TRBJ2-1, the CDR3 gives the full variable domain: KAGVTQTPRYLIKTRGQQVTLSCSPISGHRSVSWYQQTPGQGLQFLFEYFSETQRNKGNFPGRFSGRQFSNSRSEMNVSTLELGDSALYLCASSQLAGGTDEQFFGPGTRLTVL.

The gene calls are TRBV2 and TRBJ2-7; 9 positions match TRBD1. The CDR3 extends over 14 amino acids. Germline CDR1 reads SNHLY; CDR2 reads FYNNEI. V lost 6 bases and J lost 0; bases outside the gene matches: 3. The CDR3 sequence: CASRGQGRSYEQYF. For the CDR3, the DNA is TGTGCCAGCAGGGGACAGGGTCGCTCCTACGAGCAGTACTTC.

The chain has TRBV2 and TRBJ2-3, with a possible D match to TRBD2 (6 bases). The CDR3 is made up of 15 amino acids. Looked up from germline, CDR1 is SNHLY and CDR2 is FYNNEI. V was trimmed by 5 bases and J by 2 bases, leaving 14 bases between them. CDR3 residues: CASSLRRGNTDTQYF. CDR3 in DNA: TGTGCCAGCAGTTTAAGGCGGGGAAACACAGATACGCAGTATTTT.

V gene TRBV7-8 combines with J gene TRBJ2-5; TRBD1 matches 7 bases. Germline assignment: CDR1 SGHVS and CDR2 FQNEAQ. The CDR3 has 14 residues. V trimming: 2 bases; J trimming: 6 bases; junction bases outside the gene matches: 6. The CDR3 DNA reads as TGTGCCAGCAGCTTATCGAACAGGGGTCAGACCCAGTACTTC. Translation: CASSLSNRGQTQYF.